This TCR beta chain came from a study of T-cell memory formation after mild COVID-19. The study, taken as a whole, reports: Clones that contracted clustered mainly in CM and EM if CD4+ and in EMRA if CD8+. A balance of CD4 and CD8 characterized clones contracting day 15 to 85, whereas later expanders leaned CD4+.

Using its own MiXCR run on the 5' RACE reads, TCRdb lists one record per CDR3 protein. Here the sample spans a few hundred thousand distinct CDR3 sequences, roughly 20% being singletons. The V and J ends lost 3 bases and 5 bases, in that order; junction bases with no gene match: 3. The CDR3 loop spans 14 amino acids. Germline CDR1 DFQATT, CDR2 SNEGSKA (reference sequence). Notes on this clonotype: Its antigen is as yet unknown.

The sequence was collected from an adult woman who had mild COVID-19 (a few samples of this study predate the infection). Cell type and time point are not known. The rearrangement uses TRBV20-1 and TRBJ2-5, with 13 bases that match TRBD2. The specimen sequenced was PBMCs or a T cell subset sorted from them (not recorded which). CDR3 loop: CSARTSGRRETQYF. The CDR3 nucleotides are TGCAGTGCTAGGACTAGCGGGAGGAGGGAGACCCAGTACTTC.